The 25 T cell receptor beta chains reported below all come from one sample, sequenced in a study of blood T cells in healthy people across ages. A sample-barcoded 5' primer and a J-beta primer mix were used in a second PCR of roughly 7 to 11 cycles. TCRdb analysed the 5' RACE reads with MiXCR anew, one entry per CDR3 protein. The sample lists fewer than 800,000 distinct CDR3 sequences, around 20% occurring once. Sequenced sample: blood. The receptors originated from a man in his 70s in good health.

J is TRBJ2-7 and V is TRBV5-1, with a possible D match to TRBD2 (6 bases). In germline, CDR1 is SGHRS, CDR2 YFSETQ. This CDR3 has 14 residues. Trimming shortened V by 4 bases and J by 5 bases, and 16 bases separated the two germline ends. CDR3 loop: CASSRPSERNEQYF. CDR3 coding DNA: TGCGCCAGCAGCAGGCCTAGCGAACGAAACGAGCAGTACTTC.

This clonotype came up a few times. This sequence joins TRBV28 and TRBJ2-7, with D perhaps matching TRBD1 (5 bases). V was trimmed by 5 bases and J by 10 bases, leaving 12 bases between them. CDR1 and CDR2 from the germline V gene are MDHEN and SYDVKM. The CDR3 loop spans 11 amino acids. The CDR3 sequence is CASSISREQYF. The DNA of the CDR3 is TGTGCCAGCAGTATATCCAGGGAACAGTACTTC.

The chain couples TRBV19 to TRBJ2-3; TRBD1 is a possible D gene (6 bases). The V gene lost 2 bases and the J gene lost 4 bases, with 13 bases spanning the gap. This CDR3 contains 15 residues. CDR1 and CDR2 from the germline V gene are LNHDA and SQIVND (reference sequence). CDR3 bases: TGTGCCAGTAGTATAAATACACAGGGTTCAGATACGCAGTATTTT. Translated, it gives CASSINTQGSDTQYF. The full variable domain, with the rest looked up from reference TRBV19 and TRBJ2-3, is DGGITQSPKYLFRKEGQNVTLSCEQNLNHDAMYWYRQDPGQGLRLIYYSQIVNDFQKGDIAEGYSVSREKKESFPLTVTSAQKNPTAFYLCASSINTQGSDTQYFGPGTRLTVL.

On this clonotype itself: An end of the junction does not agree with germline; a read error may underlie this. The chain employs TRBV9 and TRBJ1-1, with D possibly matching TRBD1 (6 bases). CDR1 and CDR2 from the germline V gene are SGDLS and YYNGEE. The CDR3 spans 14 residues. The CDR3 DNA reads TGTGCCTGCAGCGTAGGACAGAGGAACACTGAAGCTTTCTTT. Encoded protein: CACSVGQRNTEAFF.

This chain uses TRBV6-2 or TRBV6-3 with TRBJ2-1, with D hard to call. Per germline, CDR1 MNHEY and CDR2 SVGEGT. The CDR3 has 18 residues. Trimming left V 4 bases short and J 0 bases short, with 19 bases between. The DNA of the CDR3 is TGTGCCAGCAGTTCTACCACACCCAAGGGCAGCTCCTACAATGAGCAGTTCTTC. Encoded protein: CASSSTTPKGSSYNEQFF.

This clonotype occurred a few times. The chain uses TRBV15 and TRBJ1-1, with D hard to call. Trimming took off 0 bases at V and 3 bases at J, with 8 bases between the two ends. This CDR3 is 14 amino acids long. Germline lookup yields CDR1 LNHNV and CDR2 YYDKDF (reference sequence). CDR3 coding DNA: TGTGCCACCAGCAGAGATAATTTGGACACTGAAGCTTTCTTT. Residues: CATSRDNLDTEAFF.

This clonotype has more than one count but fewer than ten. This chain uses TRBV7-9 with TRBJ2-5, with 11 nucleotides matching TRBD1. CDR1 and CDR2 (germline): SEHNR, FQNEAQ (reference sequence). The V segment lost 2 bases and the J segment 5 bases; nucleotides outside the gene matches: 10. The CDR3 is made up of 17 amino acids. The CDR3 DNA is TGTGCCAGCAGCTTAATCGGACAGGGGGCGCCGGGCGAGACCCAGTACTTC. Translating gives CASSLIGQGAPGETQYF.

The table lists this clonotype with a few counts. The rearrangement links TRBV19 to TRBJ2-5; D is perhaps TRBD2 (6 bases). The J call may be mistaken, given a closer DNA end match to TRBJ2-1. The CDR3 is made up of 13 amino acids. Germline V gene sequence: CDR1 LNHDA, CDR2 SQIVND (reference sequence). As DNA, the CDR3 is TGTGCCAGTAGTATAGTTGCGGCGGGGGAGCAGTTCTTC. Translated, it gives CASSIVAAGEQFF.

The chain is built from TRBV7-9 and TRBJ2-6, with D unclear. Deletions cut 5 bases from V and 4 bases from J, with 21 bases between. The CDR3 contains 18 residues. The germline gives CDR1 SEHNR, CDR2 FQNEAQ (reference sequence). The CDR3 bases are TGTGCCAGCAGCCCAAAGGGCGCGTACTCTTCCGGGGCCAACGTCCTGACTTTC. Amino acid sequence: CASSPKGAYSSGANVLTF. The full variable domain, rest sourced from reference TRBV7-9 and TRBJ2-6, is DTGVSQNPRHKITKRGQNVTFRCDPISEHNRLYWYRQTLGQGPEFLTYFQNEAQLEKSRLLSDRFSAERPKGSFSTLEIQRTEQGDSAMYLCASSPKGAYSSGANVLTFGAGSRLTVL.

This clonotype turned up a few times. The V gene is TRBV6-2 or TRBV6-3, the J gene TRBJ2-5; tentative D call: TRBD2 (6 bases). Per germline, CDR1 MNHEY and CDR2 SVGEGT. Trimming cost V 2 bases and J 2 bases, with 12 bases left between them. The CDR3 loop spans 15 amino acids. CDR3 DNA: TGTGCCAGCAGTTACCAACGCCGGGAGCAAGAGACCCAGTACTTC. It is translated as CASSYQRREQETQYF.

In its sample, this clonotype was seen a few times. This chain joins TRBV4-3 and TRBJ1-4; tentatively, D is TRBD1 (5 bases). This CDR3 is built from 15 residues. Trimming cost V 0 bases and J 3 bases, with 8 bases left between them. Germline-derived CDR1 and CDR2 are LGHNA and YSLEER. The CDR3 DNA is TGCGCCAGCAGCCAAGAACGACAGCCTAATGAAAAACTGTTTTTT. This encodes CASSQERQPNEKLFF.

This chain joins TRBV2 and TRBJ1-5; D gene ambiguous. The ends were cut back, 7 bases at V and 0 bases at J, with 10 bases in the middle. The CDR3 has 14 residues. CDR1 is SNHLY and CDR2 is FYNNEI in the germline V gene. The CDR3 sequence is CASKGFPSNQPQHF. The CDR3 DNA reads as TGTGCCAGCAAGGGCTTCCCTAGCAATCAGCCCCAGCATTTT.

There are a few counts of this clonotype. This sequence joins TRBV14 and TRBJ2-5, with D tentatively TRBD2 (5 bases). The closer fit of TRBJ2-7 to the DNA end suggests the J call may be wrong. Germline V lookup: CDR1 SGHDN, CDR2 FVKESK. There are 13 residues in the CDR3. Here the CDR3 DNA reads TGTGCCAGCAGCCAAGATTTGGAGGACGAGCAGTACTTC. Protein: CASSQDLEDEQYF.

The chain has TRBV9 and TRBJ2-4; 8 bases match TRBD2. After removal of 0 bases from V and 9 bases from J, the junction contained 8 bases not matched to a gene. The CDR3 is 15 amino acids. Germline lookup yields CDR1 SGDLS and CDR2 YYNGEE. This CDR3 reads CASSVAPGLGGIQYF. In DNA form, the CDR3 reads TGTGCCAGCAGCGTAGCCCCGGGACTAGGTGGCATTCAGTACTTC.

The V and J genes are TRBV19 and TRBJ2-3; 10 nucleotides match TRBD2. The germline V gene has CDR1 LNHDA and CDR2 SQIVND (reference sequence). The CDR3 sequence is 17 residues long. The junction had 6 bases not matched to a gene; V was cut back by 3 bases and J by 0 bases. Here the CDR3 DNA reads TGTGCCAGTAGTATTAATGAACTAGCGGGAAGCACAGATACGCAGTATTTT. This translates into CASSINELAGSTDTQYF.

This clonotype was detected only a few times. This chain connects TRBV12-3 or TRBV12-4 to TRBJ2-1; possible D gene TRBD1, 6 bases. The CDR3 has 15 amino acids. Trimming cost V 3 bases and J 8 bases, with 17 bases left between them. DNA of the CDR3: TGTGCCAGCAGTTTGGTTCAGGGGTCCCTCGATGAGCAGTTCTTC. It is translated as CASSLVQGSLDEQFF.

This chain joins TRBV28 and TRBJ2-7, with TRBD2 identical over 7 bases. V gave up 5 bases and J gave up 7 bases; unmatched junction bases: 11. Germline lookup yields CDR1 MDHEN and CDR2 SYDVKM. The CDR3 spans 14 residues. The CDR3 DNA follows: TGTGCCAGCAGTGATGGGGAGCGGGACCGTGAGCAGTACTTC. It specifies CASSDGERDREQYF.

This clonotype showed up just once. The chain carries TRBV29-1 and TRBJ1-2; no reliable D call. Deletions cut 3 bases from V and 4 bases from J, with 9 bases between. The V gene's germline CDR1 is SQVTM and CDR2 ANQGSEA. The CDR3 contains 12 residues. CDR3 protein: CSVDSLTYGYTF. The CDR3 DNA follows: TGCAGCGTTGACAGCCTCACCTATGGCTACACCTTC.

V usage is TRBV7-2 and J usage is TRBJ2-1; 10 bases agree with TRBD2. V lost 3 bases, J lost 5 bases, and 7 bases stayed unmatched. This CDR3 is built from 16 residues. The germline CDR1 and CDR2 sequences are SGHTA and FQGNSA. CDR3 sequence: CASSLSSGRVNNEQFF. The CDR3 DNA reads TGTGCCAGCAGCTTGAGCAGCGGGAGGGTGAACAATGAGCAGTTCTTC.

V is TRBV10-3 and J is TRBJ2-1; D gene unclear. From germline, CDR1 is ENHRY and CDR2 SYGVKD. The CDR3 runs to 13 residues. The ends were cut back, 3 bases at V and 2 bases at J, with 5 bases in the middle. The CDR3 is CAISEAAYNEQFF. CDR3 in DNA: TGTGCCATCAGTGAAGCAGCCTACAATGAGCAGTTCTTC.

This clonotype has more than one count but fewer than ten. This chain uses TRBV11-2 with TRBJ2-5; 15 bases line up with TRBD2. The assigned J gene may be wrong: the sequence end matches TRBJ2-7 better. The germline gives CDR1 SGHAT, CDR2 FQNNGV. The CDR3 has 19 residues. The CDR3 region has the DNA TGTGCCAGCAGCTTCACGTCCGGGACTAGCGGGAGGCAACCCTACGAGCAGTACTTC. It yields the protein CASSFTSGTSGRQPYEQYF.

The V gene is TRBV19, the J gene TRBJ2-5; a possible D gene is TRBD1 (5 bases). CDR1 and CDR2 from the germline V gene are LNHDA and SQIVND (reference sequence). V was pared by 1 base and J by 4 bases, with 13 bases between. The CDR3 contains 15 residues. CDR3 coding DNA: TGTGCCAGTAGTATAGGACAGTTTGCTGGAGAGACCCAGTACTTC. It codes for CASSIGQFAGETQYF.

This clonotype has a handful of counts. The CDR3 loop reads CASSLAASSNEQFF. The CDR3 region has the DNA TGTGCCAGCAGCTTAGCGGCTAGTTCCAATGAGCAGTTCTTC. The rearrangement joins TRBV7-2 to TRBJ2-1; no reliable D call. Germline CDR1 reads SGHTA; CDR2 reads FQGNSA. The CDR3 is 14 residues long. Trimming took off 0 bases at V and 6 bases at J, with 9 bases between the two ends. Full variable domain (outside the CDR3, taken from reference TRBV7-2 and TRBJ2-1): GAGVSQSPSNKVTEKGKDVELRCDPISGHTALYWYRQSLGQGLEFLIYFQGNSAPDKSGLPSDRFSAERTGGSVSTLTIQRTQQEDSAVYLCASSLAASSNEQFFGPGTRLTVL.

J is TRBJ2-7 and V is TRBV2, with 8 positions matching TRBD1. J was trimmed by 0 bases and V by 6 bases; bases with no gene match: 7. Germline V gene sequence: CDR1 SNHLY, CDR2 FYNNEI. This CDR3 region has 15 residues. CDR3: CASRWRTGNSYEQYF. CDR3 sequence (DNA): TGTGCCAGCAGATGGCGGACAGGGAACTCCTACGAGCAGTACTTC.

There are many counts of this clonotype. V and J are TRBV10-3 and TRBJ2-4, with TRBD1 as a possible D gene (6 bases). The CDR3 spans 15 residues. The V gene's germline CDR1 is ENHRY and CDR2 SYGVKD. Trimming left V 2 bases short and J 1 base short, with 9 bases between. The CDR3 region is CAISEEGVAKNIQYF. The CDR3 DNA sequence: TGTGCCATCAGTGAGGAGGGGGTGGCCAAAAACATTCAGTACTTC.